A single sample is the source of the 22 T cell receptor beta chains below, sequenced in a study of T cells in Graves' hyperthyroidism and ophthalmopathy. Researchers amplified the TCR beta CDR3 regions from RNA transcripts. Primed by the HTBI set, a first-round RT-PCR was run on the TCR CDR3. A single record per CDR3 protein comes from TCRdb applying MiXCR to the multiplex PCR reads. The sample carries 250,000 to 300,000 distinct CDR3 sequences, roughly 15% recorded once. The source material was blood. These receptor sequences come from a woman aged 30 to 39 with Graves' hyperthyroidism that later progressed to Graves' ophthalmopathy.

This clonotype was observed a handful of times. The chain has TRBV6-1 and TRBJ1-1, with D unclear. CDR1 MNHNS and CDR2 SASEGT come from the germline V gene. The CDR3 is 13 residues long. V lost 6 bases to trimming and J lost 6 bases, with 14 bases between them. This CDR3 is CASSFGRTSEAFF. CDR3 coding DNA: TGTGCCAGCAGCTTTGGACGTACCTCTGAAGCTTTCTTT.

This clonotype was seen at least ten times. V gene TRBV20-1 combines with J gene TRBJ1-3; 9 bases align to TRBD1. J gave up 1 base and V 5 bases, and 9 bases lay outside the gene matches. Germline loops: CDR1 DFQATT, CDR2 SNEGSKA (reference sequence). The CDR3 has 16 residues. CDR3 bases: TGCAGTGCTGGGGGACAGGGTCTTGGATCTGGAAACACCATATATTTT. Amino acid sequence: CSAGGQGLGSGNTIYF.

This clonotype was counted many times. The chain employs TRBV7-6 and TRBJ1-1; D might be TRBD1 (5 bases). The germline gives CDR1 SGHVS, CDR2 FNYEAQ. V was trimmed by 1 base and J by 4 bases, leaving 19 bases between them. The CDR3 contains 17 residues. The CDR3 region has the DNA TGTGCCAGCAGCTTAGGAGGCAGGGTTCCATCCAGCACTGAAGCTTTCTTT. Protein sequence: CASSLGGRVPSSTEAFF.

For this clonotype: This may be a read error: a much more frequent sequence differs by one nucleotide. J is TRBJ2-1 and V is TRBV6-2 or TRBV6-3; D is unresolved. Trimming left V 5 bases short and J 10 bases short, with 12 bases between. This CDR3 contains 12 residues. Germline V gene data show CDR1 as MNHEY and CDR2 as SVGEGT. CDR3 sequence: CASSLQDWEQFF. In DNA form, the CDR3 reads TGTGCCAGCAGTCTTCAGGATTGGGAGCAGTTCTTC.

This clonotype showed up many times. The CDR3: CAAGWNQETQYF. The CDR3 coding sequence is TGTGCCGCCGGGTGGAATCAAGAGACCCAGTACTTC. The V call is TRBV10-3, the J call TRBJ2-5; D gene unclear. The CDR3 consists of 12 residues. The germline V gene has CDR1 ENHRY and CDR2 SYGVKD. The V end was cut by 11 bases, the J end by 2 bases, with 12 bases between.

In this sample, this clonotype turned up once. V and J are TRBV28 and TRBJ1-6, with no clear D. Trimming stripped 11 bases from V and 16 bases from J, with 15 bases between. The CDR3 is 10 amino acids. Germline loops: CDR1 MDHEN, CDR2 SYDVKM. The CDR3 nucleotides are TGTGCCTGCGGGAGGGAGGTACTCCACTTT. It specifies CACGREVLHF.

The chain employs TRBV12-3 or TRBV12-4 and TRBJ2-1; maybe TRBD2 (6 bases). The CDR3 spans 14 residues. V gave up 5 bases and J gave up 4 bases, with 12 bases separating them. CDR3 protein: CASSEASAYNEQFF. The DNA for the CDR3 is TGTGCCAGCAGTGAAGCTAGCGCGTACAATGAGCAGTTCTTC.

This clonotype showed up many times. CDR3 residues: CASSPTGKAYEQYF. CDR3 DNA sequence: TGTGCCAGCAGCCCGACAGGGAAGGCCTACGAGCAGTACTTC. The chain links TRBV28 to TRBJ2-7; 7 bases are shared with TRBD1. The CDR3 covers 14 residues. In germline, CDR1 is MDHEN, CDR2 SYDVKM. The V gene end was trimmed by 6 bases and the J gene end by 2 bases; junction bases not matched to a gene: 7. Full variable domain (outside the CDR3, taken from reference TRBV28 and TRBJ2-7): DVKVTQSSRYLVKRTGEKVFLECVQDMDHENMFWYRQDPGLGLRLIYFSYDVKMKEKGDIPEGYSVSREKKERFSLILESASTNQTSMYLCASSPTGKAYEQYFGPGTRLTVT.

Details on this clonotype: Given a much more abundant clone one base away, this may be a read error. The V call is TRBV11-3, the J call TRBJ2-2, with 16 bases that match TRBD2. The ends lost 4 bases at V and 3 bases at J; junction bases unmatched: 2. The CDR3 length is 17 residues. Germline-derived CDR1 and CDR2 are SGHNT and YENEEA. This chain's CDR3 is CASSSGLAGGDTGELFF. The CDR3 nucleotides read TGTGCCAGCAGCTCGGGACTAGCGGGAGGGGACACCGGGGAGCTGTTTTTT.

The sample holds many counts of this clonotype. The chain recombines TRBV2 with TRBJ1-2; no definite D call. The CDR3 runs to 14 residues. Trimming left V 2 bases short and J 2 bases short, with 9 bases between. The germline V gene has CDR1 SNHLY and CDR2 FYNNEI. CDR3 sequence (DNA): TGTGCCAGCAGTGAATTTTACAGCAACTATGGCTACACCTTC. Translation gives CASSEFYSNYGYTF.

As regards this clonotype: A read error may explain this, as a much larger clone is one base away. The chain recombines TRBV7-2 with TRBJ2-3; D ambiguous. The J call may be incorrect, as the DNA end agrees better with TRBJ1-5. Per the germline V gene, CDR1 is SGHTA and CDR2 is FQGNSA. The CDR3 is made up of 14 amino acids. DNA of the CDR3: TGTGCCAGCAGCTTACTATTGTGGGCAGATACGCAGCATTTT. It codes for CASSLLLWADTQHF.

This clonotype was found many times. This chain connects TRBV27 to TRBJ1-1; TRBD1 matches 7 bases. The V gene end was trimmed by 4 bases and the J gene end by 1 base; junction bases not matched to a gene: 6. Germline CDR1 is MNHEY and CDR2 is SMNVEV (reference sequence). This CDR3 has 15 amino acids. CDR3 protein: CASSSRTGWNTEAFF. CDR3 DNA: TGTGCCAGCAGTTCTAGGACAGGATGGAACACTGAAGCTTTCTTT.

This clonotype has a handful of counts. This sequence joins TRBV5-4 and TRBJ1-3; 7 bases align to TRBD1. Germline assignment: CDR1 SGHNT and CDR2 YYREEE (reference sequence). This CDR3 contains 15 residues. Losses at the gene ends were 3 bases for V and 0 bases for J; bases not matched to a gene: 3. The CDR3 coding sequence is TGTGCCAGCAGCTCGGGACAGCTCTCTGGAAACACCATATATTTT. Translating it yields CASSSGQLSGNTIYF.

V is TRBV28 and J is TRBJ1-4, with D possibly matching TRBD1 (5 bases). Germline values: CDR1 MDHEN, CDR2 SYDVKM. This CDR3 region has 14 residues. V was cut by 2 bases and J by 6 bases, with 10 bases left in between. CDR3 DNA: TGTGCCAGCAGTTTAGGCCAGGGCCATGAAAAACTGTTTTTT. It specifies CASSLGQGHEKLFF.

This clonotype was detected ten times or more. CDR3 region: CSATDQNSPLHF. The DNA for the CDR3 is TGCAGTGCCACGGATCAGAATTCACCCCTCCACTTT. The rearrangement joins TRBV20-1 to TRBJ1-6, with D unclear. V was shortened by 6 bases and J by 7 bases, with 10 bases between the two germline ends. The CDR3 covers 12 residues. The germline V gene encodes CDR1 DFQATT and CDR2 SNEGSKA (reference sequence).

This clonotype was observed at least ten times. The chain is built from TRBV6-1 and TRBJ2-7; no firm D call. Germline lookup yields CDR1 MNHNS and CDR2 SASEGT. Between the trimmed V and J ends, which lost 6 bases and 0 bases, there was a span of 12 bases. The CDR3 has 14 amino acids. The CDR3 loop reads CASRYYDNSYEQYF. In DNA form, the CDR3 reads TGTGCCAGCAGGTATTATGACAACTCCTACGAGCAGTACTTC.

The chain recombines TRBV6-1 with TRBJ1-2, with no clear D. Germline V CDR1 and CDR2: MNHNS, SASEGT. The CDR3 is 14 residues long. Trimming took 9 bases from V and 6 from J, leaving 20 bases between them. CDR3 region: CASEMRVGNNGYTF. CDR3 nucleotide sequence: TGTGCCAGTGAGATGAGGGTCGGGAATAATGGCTACACCTTC.

This clonotype has just a few counts. V is TRBV5-4 and J is TRBJ2-7, with TRBD1 matching 7 bases. This CDR3 is 15 amino acids long. V lost 0 bases and J lost 0; bases outside the gene matches: 3. Germline V gene lookup returns CDR1 SGHNT and CDR2 YYREEE (reference sequence). CDR3 bases: TGTGCCAGCAGCTTGGCCGGGACAGACTCCTACGAGCAGTACTTC. Translating it yields CASSLAGTDSYEQYF.

This clonotype was seen repeatedly, ten times or more. The V and J genes are TRBV7-2 and TRBJ2-1; 10 nucleotides match TRBD2. The CDR3 is 15 amino acids. CDR1 and CDR2 from the germline V gene are SGHTA and FQGNSA. J gave up 3 bases and V 1 base, and 0 bases lay outside the gene matches. For the CDR3, the DNA is TGTGCCAGCAGCTTAGTAGCGGGAGGCTACAATGAGCAGTTCTTC. It specifies CASSLVAGGYNEQFF.

In this sample, this clonotype turned up a few times. The chain recombines TRBV28 with TRBJ2-7; possible D gene TRBD2, 7 bases. CDR1 is MDHEN, CDR2 SYDVKM, per germline. The length of the CDR3 is 16 residues. Trimming stripped 6 bases from V and 3 bases from J, with 21 bases between. The CDR3 is CASRVGGGTVDYEQYF. The DNA for the CDR3 is TGTGCCAGCAGGGTAGGGGGGGGGACGGTGGACTACGAGCAGTACTTC.

This chain links TRBV20-1 with TRBJ2-5; 10 nucleotides match TRBD1. Germline V lookup: CDR1 DFQATT, CDR2 SNEGSKA (reference sequence). The length of the CDR3 is 15 residues. J lost 4 bases, V lost 1 base, and 6 bases had no gene match. CDR3 protein: CSARVPGQGPETQYF. CDR3 coding DNA: TGCAGTGCTAGAGTCCCGGGACAGGGGCCAGAGACCCAGTACTTC.

This clonotype was seen many times. J is TRBJ2-3 and V is TRBV10-3; no firm D call. The germline CDR1 and CDR2 sequences are ENHRY and SYGVKD. The V and J ends lost 3 bases and 5 bases respectively, with 6 bases between them. The CDR3 is 12 amino acids. The CDR3 DNA is TGTGCCATCAGTGATTATGAAGATACGCAGTATTTT. It specifies CAISDYEDTQYF.